The 28 T cell receptor beta chains below all came from one sample that was sequenced in a study of blood T cell repertoires in COVID-19. Repertoires were generated with immunoSEQ multiplex PCR, while TCRdb's copy carries only in-frame clones and drops some. The profile shows some 130,000 clones, 85% of them singletons. Sequenced material: peripheral blood. These receptors originate from a human donor in a cohort sampled during active COVID-19.

This clone is a singleton in its sample. This chain uses TRBV10-3 with TRBJ1-2; no reliable D call. In germline, CDR1 is ENHRY, CDR2 SYGVKD. This CDR3 contains 12 residues. V shed 8 bases and J shed 2 bases, with 9 bases lying between them. CDR3 residues: CAIGRQNYGYTF. The CDR3 region has the DNA TGTGCCATCGGCAGGCAGAACTATGGCTACACCTTC.

V gene TRBV19 combines with J gene TRBJ2-2, with TRBD2 matching over 7 bases. Germline CDR1 reads LNHDA; CDR2 reads SQIVND (reference sequence). The junction had 9 bases not matched to a gene; V was cut back by 7 bases and J by 7 bases. The CDR3 spans 14 residues. CDR3 protein: CASIGGLRGGELFF. As DNA, the CDR3 is TGTGCCAGTATCGGGGGACTACGGGGCGGGGAGCTGTTTTTT.

This clone turned up a few times. V is TRBV5-1 and J is TRBJ2-2; no clear D gene. Germline CDR1 reads SGHRS; CDR2 reads YFSETQ. This CDR3 is 12 amino acids long. Trimming removed 5 bases from V and 7 bases from J, with 9 bases in between. This chain's CDR3 is CASRRGHGELFF. The DNA for the CDR3 is TGCGCCAGCAGGAGAGGTCACGGGGAGCTGTTTTTT. Combining the CDR3 with reference TRBV5-1 and TRBJ2-2 gives the whole variable domain KAGVTQTPRYLIKTRGQQVTLSCSPISGHRSVSWYQQTPGQGLQFLFEYFSETQRNKGNFPGRFSGRQFSNSRSEMNVSTLELGDSALYLCASRRGHGELFFGEGSRLTVL.

The chain uses TRBV27 and TRBJ2-1, with 10 bases lining up with TRBD1. The CDR3 loop spans 15 amino acids. J was trimmed by 7 bases and V by 7 bases; bases with no gene match: 10. CDR1 is MNHEY and CDR2 is SMNVEV in the germline V gene (reference sequence). The CDR3 region has the DNA TGTGCCAGCAACGAACCGGGACAGGGGTTAAATGAGCAGTTCTTC. Its translation: CASNEPGQGLNEQFF.

This clone was seen a handful of times. The gene calls are TRBV2 and TRBJ1-6; weak D call: TRBD1 (5 bases). The CDR3 totals 13 residues. Germline CDR1 is SNHLY and CDR2 is FYNNEI. The V end lost 7 bases, the J end lost 7 bases, and 11 bases lay between the germline ends. This chain's CDR3 is CASTRQRNSPLHF. CDR3 sequence (DNA): TGTGCCAGCACGAGACAGAGGAATTCACCCCTCCACTTT.

The chain combines TRBV5-1 with TRBJ1-1, with 9 bases that match TRBD1. Germline loops: CDR1 SGHRS, CDR2 YFSETQ. V gave up 7 bases and J gave up 3 bases; unmatched junction bases: 10. The CDR3 spans 15 residues. The chain's CDR3 is CASGRTGGLDTEAFF. The CDR3 bases are TGCGCCAGCGGGCGAACAGGGGGCCTCGACACTGAAGCTTTCTTT.

This sequence joins TRBV4-3 and TRBJ1-1, with a possible D match to TRBD1 (6 bases). Trimming removed 4 bases at V and 8 bases at J, with 17 bases between. The CDR3 runs to 14 residues. Germline CDR1 and CDR2: LGHNA and YSLEER. This CDR3 is CASSRQAGNLEAFF. The CDR3 bases are TGCGCCAGCAGCCGACAGGCAGGGAATTTGGAAGCTTTCTTT.

V gene TRBV2 combines with J gene TRBJ2-3; tentatively, D is TRBD2 (6 bases). CDR1 and CDR2 from the germline V gene are SNHLY and FYNNEI. Trimming took 8 bases from V and 5 from J, leaving 17 bases between them. The CDR3 is made up of 14 amino acids. Here the CDR3 DNA reads TGTGCCAGCCCTGGCGGGGCCTTGCTAGATACGCAGTATTTT. The encoded protein is CASPGGALLDTQYF.

This clone was detected a few times. The chain employs TRBV7-2 and TRBJ1-1, with 7 nucleotides matching TRBD1. Germline V gene lookup returns CDR1 SGHTA and CDR2 FQGNSA. With V trimmed by 3 bases and J by 4 bases, 5 bases remained unmatched. This CDR3 comprises 14 residues. The CDR3 sequence: CASSFPGGGTEAFF. The CDR3 nucleotides are TGTGCCAGCAGCTTCCCAGGGGGTGGCACTGAAGCTTTCTTT.

This clone was found once. The chain couples TRBV28 to TRBJ2-2; 8 bases are a match to TRBD1. Germline trimming cut 1 base from V and 3 bases from J; bases unmatched to any gene: 13. The CDR3 sequence is 19 residues long. Germline CDR1 reads MDHEN; CDR2 reads SYDVKM. The CDR3 reads CASSLLAGGAVWDTGELFF. The DNA of the CDR3 is TGTGCCAGCAGTTTATTGGCAGGGGGCGCCGTGTGGGACACCGGGGAGCTGTTTTTT.

V is TRBV9 and J is TRBJ2-5; TRBD2 matches at 14 bases. J was trimmed by 5 bases and V by 0 bases; bases with no gene match: 3. This CDR3 is 16 amino acids long. Per the germline V gene, CDR1 is SGDLS and CDR2 is YYNGEE. For the CDR3, the DNA is TGTGCCAGCAGCGTAGGACTAGCGGGAGGGCGGGAGACCCAGTACTTC. It specifies CASSVGLAGGRETQYF.

The rearrangement uses TRBV2 and TRBJ1-1; D gene uncertain. This CDR3 has 14 residues. CDR1 is SNHLY and CDR2 is FYNNEI in the germline V gene. Trimming took off 7 bases at V and 0 bases at J, with 12 bases between the two ends. For the CDR3, the DNA is TGTGCCAGCACCTATAGTATGGTGAACACTGAAGCTTTCTTT. This codes for CASTYSMVNTEAFF. Complete variable domain (other parts from reference TRBV2 and TRBJ1-1): EPEVTQTPSHQVTQMGQEVILRCVPISNHLYFYWYRQILGQKVEFLVSFYNNEISEKSEIFDDQFSVERPDGSNFTLKIRSTKLEDSAMYFCASTYSMVNTEAFFGQGTRLTVV.

This chain uses TRBV19 with TRBJ1-1; TRBD1 agrees at 10 bases. Looked up from germline, CDR1 is LNHDA and CDR2 is SQIVND (reference sequence). The V gene end was trimmed by 5 bases and the J gene end by 1 base; junction bases not matched to a gene: 4. The CDR3 covers 15 residues. Here the CDR3 DNA reads TGTGCCAGTAGTTCGGACAGGGGGGGGAACACTGAAGCTTTCTTT. Protein: CASSSDRGGNTEAFF.

This rearrangement joins TRBV30 to TRBJ2-2; tentative D call: TRBD1 (6 bases). The CDR3 sequence is 14 residues long. Looked up from germline, CDR1 is GTSNPN and CDR2 is SVGIG (reference sequence). V shed 4 bases and J shed 4 bases, with 13 bases lying between them. Here the CDR3 reads CAWTLQGITGELFF. DNA of the CDR3: TGTGCCTGGACCCTACAGGGAATCACCGGGGAGCTGTTTTTT.

The chain combines TRBV2 with TRBJ2-3; 11 nucleotides match TRBD2. The CDR3 sequence is 16 residues long. After removal of 8 bases from V and 0 bases from J, the junction contained 7 bases not matched to a gene. Germline V gene data show CDR1 as SNHLY and CDR2 as FYNNEI. The CDR3 DNA follows: TGTGCCAGCGGGGGGCGACTAGCGGGAAGCACAGATACGCAGTATTTT. Amino acid sequence: CASGGRLAGSTDTQYF.

This clone has just a few counts. The V gene is TRBV10-3, the J gene TRBJ1-3; D is unclear. This CDR3 has 16 amino acids. Germline lookup yields CDR1 ENHRY and CDR2 SYGVKD. The ends were cut back, 11 bases at V and 0 bases at J, with 20 bases in the middle. The CDR3 bases are TGTGCCGCGGCCTTTCCAGACGTCGCCTCTGGAAACACCATATATTTT. Translating gives CAAAFPDVASGNTIYF.

V and J are TRBV24-1 and TRBJ2-7, with a tentative D call TRBD2 (6 bases). Per the germline V gene, CDR1 is KGHDR and CDR2 is SFDVKD. Trimming pared 12 bases from V and 4 bases from J, leaving 12 bases between. The CDR3 loop spans 11 amino acids. This chain's CDR3 is CAGSGRYEQYV. CDR3 sequence (DNA): TGTGCCGGCTCAGGGAGGTACGAGCAGTACGTC.

This chain connects TRBV20-1 to TRBJ2-3, with TRBD2 matching over 10 bases. The CDR3 covers 17 residues. Germline V lookup: CDR1 DFQATT, CDR2 SNEGSKA (reference sequence). The V and J ends lost 3 bases and 8 bases, in that order; junction bases with no gene match: 17. The CDR3 sequence is CSASYVASGRGRATQYF. The CDR3 DNA sequence: TGCAGTGCTAGTTATGTGGCTAGCGGGAGAGGACGTGCTACGCAGTATTTT.

The chain is built from TRBV6-5 and TRBJ2-7, with a weak D call TRBD1 (6 bases). Germline-derived CDR1 and CDR2 are MNHEY and SVGAGI. V was shortened by 7 bases and J by 6 bases, with 10 bases between the two germline ends. The CDR3 is 11 residues long. CDR3 nucleotide sequence: TGTGCCAGCATCAGGGGTCTCGAGCAGTACTTC. Translated, it gives CASIRGLEQYF.

The chain has TRBV29-1 and TRBJ1-2; no reliable D call. The CDR3 has 11 residues. Germline V gives CDR1 SQVTM, CDR2 ANQGSEA. Trimming took off 4 bases at V and 2 bases at J, with 5 bases between the two ends. In nucleotides, the CDR3 is TGCAGCGTTGGGGAGAACTATGGCTACACCTTC. Translation gives CSVGENYGYTF.

The chain has TRBV5-4 and TRBJ2-1; TRBD2 is a possible D gene (7 bases). The CDR3 spans 17 residues. V was trimmed by 1 base and J by 4 bases, leaving 18 bases between them. CDR1 SGHNT and CDR2 YYREEE come from the germline V gene (reference sequence). The CDR3 coding sequence is TGTGCCAGCAGCTTGCCTTTAGGGGGGACTACGTACAATGAGCAGTTCTTC. As protein: CASSLPLGGTTYNEQFF.

V gene TRBV11-2 combines with J gene TRBJ2-7; D is unclear. CDR3 length equals 12 residues. V lost 4 bases to trimming and J lost 1 base, with 5 bases between them. Per the germline V gene, CDR1 is SGHAT and CDR2 is FQNNGV. CDR3: CASSSGSYEQYF. The CDR3 region has the DNA TGTGCCAGCAGCTCGGGTTCCTACGAGCAGTACTTC. Complete variable domain (other parts from reference TRBV11-2 and TRBJ2-7): EAGVAQSPRYKIIEKRQSVAFWCNPISGHATLYWYQQILGQGPKLLIQFQNNGVVDDSQLPKDRFSAERLKGVDSTLKIQPAKLEDSAVYLCASSSGSYEQYFGPGTRLTVT.

The V gene is TRBV6-4, the J gene TRBJ2-7; TRBD1 is a possible D gene (5 bases). The CDR3 spans 10 residues. V was trimmed by 2 bases and J by 12 bases, leaving 8 bases between them. Germline CDR1 reads MRHNA; CDR2 reads SNTAGT. CDR3 in DNA: TGTGCCAGCAGTGACAGGGGCTCGTACGTC. It translates to CASSDRGSYV.

This chain joins TRBV6-1 and TRBJ2-3; TRBD2 is a possible D gene (6 bases). This CDR3 is built from 18 residues. Between the trimmed V and J ends, which lost 4 bases and 2 bases, there was a span of 22 bases. Germline-derived CDR1 and CDR2 are MNHNS and SASEGT. CDR3 DNA: TGTGCCAGCAGTGCGGCCCTGTCGGCGGGATTTTACACAGATACGCAGTATTTT. Its protein product is CASSAALSAGFYTDTQYF.

This sequence joins TRBV15 and TRBJ1-2, with 9 positions matching TRBD1. The CDR3 is 15 amino acids. The germline V gene encodes CDR1 LNHNV and CDR2 YYDKDF (reference sequence). With V trimmed by 3 bases and J by 2 bases, 4 bases remained unmatched. The DNA for the CDR3 is TGTGCCACCAGCAGCGGGACAGGGCTAAACTATGGCTACACCTTC. This translates into CATSSGTGLNYGYTF.

This clone was recorded once. V and J are TRBV30 and TRBJ2-2; D call uncertain. Looked up from germline, CDR1 is GTSNPN and CDR2 is SVGIG (reference sequence). The CDR3 spans 13 residues. V shed 1 base and J shed 6 bases, with 9 bases lying between them. CDR3: CAWSGLVAGELFF. The CDR3 coding sequence is TGTGCCTGGAGTGGGCTAGTGGCCGGGGAGCTGTTTTTT.

The V call is TRBV3-1 (or the pseudogene TRBV3-2), the J call TRBJ2-7, with 7 bases fitting TRBD1. V trimming: 4 bases; J trimming: 5 bases; junction bases outside the gene matches: 8. The CDR3 spans 14 residues. The germline CDR1 and CDR2 sequences are LGHDT and YNNKEL (reference sequence). The CDR3, as DNA: TGTGCCAGCAGCCCCCCAGACAGGGTTCACGAGCAGTACTTC. Translated, it gives CASSPPDRVHEQYF.

The chain has TRBV15 and TRBJ2-3; TRBD1 is a possible D gene (6 bases). CDR1 and CDR2 (germline): LNHNV, YYDKDF (reference sequence). The ends were cut back, 2 bases at V and 4 bases at J, with 16 bases in the middle. The CDR3 has 16 amino acids. The CDR3 sequence is CATSRLEGRGSDTQYF. DNA for the CDR3: TGTGCCACCAGCAGATTAGAGGGCAGGGGCTCAGATACGCAGTATTTT.